This T cell receptor (beta chain) was captured in a study of identical twins. With template switching, a universal primer site was added, and the cDNA carried unique molecular identifiers. A single record per CDR3 protein comes from TCRdb applying MiXCR to the 5' RACE reads. The table has approximately 600,000 distinct CDR3 sequences, roughly 6.6% seen once; the top ten hold over 1.5%. CDR3 length: 15 amino acids. Germline V CDR1 and CDR2: MNHNS, SASEGT. On this clonotype: A junction boundary mismatches the germline segment, possibly from a read error.

These data also featured in a second study, about yellow fever vaccine responses in identical twins.

This chain joins TRBV6-1 and TRBJ2-2, with D maybe TRBD1 (5 bases). The source of this sequence is a woman aged 18-35 years in good health. What was sequenced was PBMCs. The CDR3, as DNA: TGTGCCAGCAGTAAAGCCACAGGTGCGGCCGGGGAGCTGTTTTTT. Amino acid sequence: CASSKATGAAGELFF.